Below are 9 T cell receptor beta chains sequenced from a single sample in a study of response to subunit inactivated influenza vaccine. Using its own MiXCR run on the RT-PCR reads, TCRdb lists one record per CDR3 protein. The sample lists under 550,000 distinct CDR3 sequences, approximately 7.8% occurring once. This specimen was PBMCs from blood, taken about 24 months after vaccination. The receptors come from a man aged 50-75 years who received an inactivated influenza vaccine.

The chain has TRBV2 and TRBJ1-2; no clear D. The CDR3 covers 13 residues. CDR1 SNHLY and CDR2 FYNNEI come from the germline V gene. The V and J ends lost 3 bases and 7 bases respectively, with 12 bases between them. The CDR3 coding sequence is TGTGCCAGCAGTGACAAGGGTCGGGGTGGCTACACCTTC. It specifies CASSDKGRGGYTF.

The DNA of the CDR3 is TGTGCCAGCAGCTTAAACGCGGGAGGAGAGACCCAGTACTTC. Residues: CASSLNAGGETQYF. The chain employs TRBV7-9 and TRBJ2-5; 8 bases fit TRBD2. The CDR3 length is 14 residues. J lost 4 bases, V lost 2 bases, and 3 bases had no gene match. The germline gives CDR1 SEHNR, CDR2 FQNEAQ (reference sequence).

This clonotype was counted only a few times. This chain joins TRBV9 and TRBJ2-7, with D possibly TRBD1 on 6 matching bases. Deletions cut 3 bases from V and 0 bases from J, with 13 bases between. The germline CDR1 and CDR2 sequences are SGDLS and YYNGEE. This CDR3 is 15 amino acids long. The CDR3: CASSAGQSNSYEQYF. The CDR3 nucleotides are TGTGCCAGCAGCGCCGGACAGAGTAACTCCTACGAGCAGTACTTC.

This clonotype was picked up a small number of times. The chain uses TRBV18 and TRBJ1-1; D may be TRBD1 (5 bases). The germline V and J ends were trimmed by 5 bases and 4 bases, with 20 bases remaining between them. The CDR3 sequence is 16 residues long. The germline gives CDR1 KGHSH, CDR2 LQKENI. CDR3 nucleotide sequence: TGTGCCAGCTCAAATCAGGGTTCCCTTTTAGGCACTGAAGCTTTCTTT. It yields the protein CASSNQGSLLGTEAFF.

The sample holds many counts of this clonotype. V is TRBV18 and J is TRBJ1-6; D gene unclear. Germline V gives CDR1 KGHSH, CDR2 LQKENI. The CDR3 totals 16 residues. V was cut by 3 bases and J by 5 bases, with 14 bases left in between. The CDR3 DNA reads TGTGCCAGCTCACCCTCTACTGGGCAGAATAATTCACCCCTCCACTTT. It translates to CASSPSTGQNNSPLHF.

This clonotype was seen ten or more times. The V and J genes are TRBV6-1 and TRBJ2-3; 11 nucleotides match TRBD2. The germline gives CDR1 MNHNS, CDR2 SASEGT. V lost 8 bases, J lost 4 bases, and 11 bases stayed unmatched. The CDR3 length is 16 residues. CDR3 residues: CASLPLLAGVSDTQYF. The CDR3 DNA follows: TGTGCCAGCCTTCCCCTACTAGCGGGAGTTTCAGATACGCAGTATTTT.

CDR3 residues: CASSQARPTSGGAYVKAKNIQYF. CDR3 bases: TGCGCCAGCAGCCAAGCTCGCCCCACTAGCGGGGGGGCGTATGTGAAGGCCAAAAACATTCAGTACTTC. This chain joins TRBV4-3 and TRBJ2-4, with 13 bases matching TRBD2. The J segment lost 1 base and the V segment lost 1 base, leaving 19 bases of the junction unmatched. The CDR3 loop spans 23 amino acids. Germline V gene sequence: CDR1 LGHNA, CDR2 YSLEER.

This clonotype was detected only a few times. J is TRBJ2-7 and V is TRBV6-5; D possibly corresponds to TRBD1 (6 bases). Trimming pared 4 bases from V and 6 bases from J, leaving 16 bases between. The CDR3 contains 14 residues. The V gene's germline CDR1 is MNHEY and CDR2 SVGAGI. In nucleotides, the CDR3 is TGTGCCAGCAGTTCCATCAGGGAAGGGGGCGAGCAGTACTTC. As protein: CASSSIREGGEQYF.

This clonotype was observed a handful of times. This chain uses TRBV29-1 with TRBJ2-1; the D gene is possibly TRBD2 (5 bases). Trimming pared 6 bases from V and 1 base from J, leaving 19 bases between. CDR3 size: 16 residues. The germline V gene has CDR1 SQVTM and CDR2 ANQGSEA. For the CDR3, the DNA is TGCAGCGTAGTTTGGACGAGCGGAGGTTCCTACAATGAGCAGTTCTTC. This gives the protein CSVVWTSGGSYNEQFF.